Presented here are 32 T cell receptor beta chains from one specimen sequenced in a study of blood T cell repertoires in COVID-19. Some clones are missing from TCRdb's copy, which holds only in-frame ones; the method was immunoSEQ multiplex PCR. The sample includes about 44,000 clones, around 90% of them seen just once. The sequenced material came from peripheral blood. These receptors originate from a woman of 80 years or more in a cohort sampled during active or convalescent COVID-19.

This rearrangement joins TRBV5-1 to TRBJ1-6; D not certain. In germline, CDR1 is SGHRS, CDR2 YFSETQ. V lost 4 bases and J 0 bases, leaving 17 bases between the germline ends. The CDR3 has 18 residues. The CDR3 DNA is TGCGCCAGCAGCGAAGGGTGGACTGGGAGCTCCTATAATTCACCCCTCCACTTT. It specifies CASSEGWTGSSYNSPLHF.

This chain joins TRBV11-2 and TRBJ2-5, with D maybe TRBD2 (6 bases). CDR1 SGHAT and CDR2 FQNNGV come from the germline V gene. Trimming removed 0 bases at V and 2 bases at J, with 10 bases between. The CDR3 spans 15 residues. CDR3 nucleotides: TGTGCCAGCAGCTTAGAGCCTAGCGCGCAAGAGACCCAGTACTTC. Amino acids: CASSLEPSAQETQYF.

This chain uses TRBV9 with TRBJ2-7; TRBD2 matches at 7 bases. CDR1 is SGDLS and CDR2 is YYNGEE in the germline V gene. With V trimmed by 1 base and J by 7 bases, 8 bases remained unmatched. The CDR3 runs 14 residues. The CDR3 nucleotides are TGTGCCAGCAGCGTATCACCCCTCGGGGGGGAGCAGTACTTC. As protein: CASSVSPLGGEQYF.

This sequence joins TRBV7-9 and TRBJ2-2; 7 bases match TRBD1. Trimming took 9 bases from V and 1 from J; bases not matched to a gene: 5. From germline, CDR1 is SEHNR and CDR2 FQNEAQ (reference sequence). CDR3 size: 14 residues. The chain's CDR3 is CARSDRVNTGELFF. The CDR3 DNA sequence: TGTGCCAGGTCCGACAGGGTGAACACCGGGGAGCTGTTTTTT.

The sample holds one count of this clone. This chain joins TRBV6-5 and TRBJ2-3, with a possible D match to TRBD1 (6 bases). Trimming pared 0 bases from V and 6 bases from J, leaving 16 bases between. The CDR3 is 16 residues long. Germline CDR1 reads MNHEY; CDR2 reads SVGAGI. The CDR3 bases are TGTGCCAGCAGTTACTCGGTTGGACAGCCGAGGGATACGCAGTATTTT. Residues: CASSYSVGQPRDTQYF.

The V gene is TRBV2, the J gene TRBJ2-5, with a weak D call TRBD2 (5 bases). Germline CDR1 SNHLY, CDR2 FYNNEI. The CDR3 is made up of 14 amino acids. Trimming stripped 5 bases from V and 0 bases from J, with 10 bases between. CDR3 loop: CASSLGMYQETQYF. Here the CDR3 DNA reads TGTGCCAGCAGTCTCGGGATGTACCAAGAGACCCAGTACTTC.

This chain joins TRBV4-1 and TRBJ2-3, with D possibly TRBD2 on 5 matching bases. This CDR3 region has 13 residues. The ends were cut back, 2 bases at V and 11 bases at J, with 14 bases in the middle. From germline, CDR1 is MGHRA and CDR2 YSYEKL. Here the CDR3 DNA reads TGCGCCAGCAGCCAAACTACACCCGAGGGGCAGTATTTT. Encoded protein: CASSQTTPEGQYF.

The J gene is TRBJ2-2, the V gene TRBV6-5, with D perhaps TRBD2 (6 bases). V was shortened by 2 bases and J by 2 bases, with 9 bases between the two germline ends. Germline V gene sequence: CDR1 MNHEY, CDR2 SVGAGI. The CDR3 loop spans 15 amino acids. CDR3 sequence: CASSYTTSNTGELFF. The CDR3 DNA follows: TGTGCCAGCAGTTACACCACTAGCAACACCGGGGAGCTGTTTTTT.

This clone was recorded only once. The CDR3: CATDDGQVNQPQHF. The CDR3 DNA is TGTGCCACCGACGATGGCCAGGTCAATCAGCCCCAGCATTTT. The chain joins TRBV6-5 to TRBJ1-5, with D unresolved. The CDR3 has 14 residues. CDR1 and CDR2 (germline): MNHEY, SVGAGI. The germline V and J ends were trimmed by 10 bases and 3 bases, with 16 bases remaining between them.

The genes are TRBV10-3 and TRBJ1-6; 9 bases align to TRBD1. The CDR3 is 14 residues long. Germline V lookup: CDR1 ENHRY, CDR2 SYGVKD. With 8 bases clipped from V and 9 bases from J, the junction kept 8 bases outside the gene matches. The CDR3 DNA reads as TGTGCCATCCGACAGGGGGGCGGGGTTTCACCCCTCCACTTT. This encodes CAIRQGGGVSPLHF.

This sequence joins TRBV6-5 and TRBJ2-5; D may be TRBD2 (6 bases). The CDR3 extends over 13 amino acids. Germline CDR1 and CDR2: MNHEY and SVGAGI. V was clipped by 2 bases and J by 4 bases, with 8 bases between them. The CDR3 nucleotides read TGTGCCAGCAGTTACATGGGGGGAGAGACCCAGTACTTC. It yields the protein CASSYMGGETQYF.

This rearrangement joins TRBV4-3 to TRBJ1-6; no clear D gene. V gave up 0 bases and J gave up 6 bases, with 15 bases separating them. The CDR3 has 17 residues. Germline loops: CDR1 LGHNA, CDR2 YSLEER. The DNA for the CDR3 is TGCGCCAGCAGCCAAGAACGGCCCGCGGGCAGTAATTCACCCCTCCACTTT. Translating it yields CASSQERPAGSNSPLHF.

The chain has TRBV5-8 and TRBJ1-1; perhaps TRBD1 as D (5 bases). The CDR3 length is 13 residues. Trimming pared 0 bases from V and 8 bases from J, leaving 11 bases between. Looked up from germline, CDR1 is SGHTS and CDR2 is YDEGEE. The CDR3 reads CASSLADRMEAFF. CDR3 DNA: TGTGCCAGCAGCTTGGCCGACAGAATGGAAGCTTTCTTT.

CDR3 DNA sequence: TGTGCCACCGCGGATGAGGGCAAAAACATTCAGTACTTC. Protein product: CATADEGKNIQYF. The genes are TRBV27 and TRBJ2-4; D might be TRBD2 (5 bases). This CDR3 is built from 13 residues. Trimming left V 10 bases short and J 3 bases short, with 13 bases between. CDR1 is MNHEY and CDR2 is SMNVEV in the germline V gene (reference sequence).

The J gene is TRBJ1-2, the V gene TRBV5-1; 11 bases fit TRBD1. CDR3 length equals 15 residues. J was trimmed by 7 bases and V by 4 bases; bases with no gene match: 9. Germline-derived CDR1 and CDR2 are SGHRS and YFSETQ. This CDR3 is CASSLVGQGALGYTF. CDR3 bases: TGCGCCAGCAGCCTGGTAGGACAGGGGGCGCTTGGCTACACCTTC.

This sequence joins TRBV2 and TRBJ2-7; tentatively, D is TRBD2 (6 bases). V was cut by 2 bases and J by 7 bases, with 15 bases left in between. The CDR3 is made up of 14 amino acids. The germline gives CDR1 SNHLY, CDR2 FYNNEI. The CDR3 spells CASSETGGRGEQYF. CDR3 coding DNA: TGTGCCAGCAGTGAAACTGGGGGGAGAGGGGAGCAGTACTTC. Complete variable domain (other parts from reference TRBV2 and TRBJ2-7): EPEVTQTPSHQVTQMGQEVILRCVPISNHLYFYWYRQILGQKVEFLVSFYNNEISEKSEIFDDQFSVERPDGSNFTLKIRSTKLEDSAMYFCASSETGGRGEQYFGPGTRLTVT.

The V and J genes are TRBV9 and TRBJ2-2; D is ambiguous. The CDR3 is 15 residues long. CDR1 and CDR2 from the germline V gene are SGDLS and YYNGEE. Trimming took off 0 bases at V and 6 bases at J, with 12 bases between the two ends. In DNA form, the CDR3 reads TGTGCCAGCAGCGTAGGCGTGTCGAGATCCGGGGAGCTGTTTTTT. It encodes CASSVGVSRSGELFF.

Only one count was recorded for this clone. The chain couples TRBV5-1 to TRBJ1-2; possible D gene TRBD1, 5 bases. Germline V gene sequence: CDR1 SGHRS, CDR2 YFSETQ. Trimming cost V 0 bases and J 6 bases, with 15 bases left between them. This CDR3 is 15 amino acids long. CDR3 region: CASSLVGGEVDGYTF. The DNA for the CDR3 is TGCGCCAGCAGCTTGGTGGGAGGGGAGGTCGATGGCTACACCTTC.

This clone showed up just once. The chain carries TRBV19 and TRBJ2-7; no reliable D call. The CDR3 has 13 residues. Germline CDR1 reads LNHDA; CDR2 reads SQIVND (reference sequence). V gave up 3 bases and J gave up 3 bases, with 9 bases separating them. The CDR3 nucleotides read TGTGCCAGTAGTATTGGCTTTCGCTACGAGCAGTACTTC. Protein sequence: CASSIGFRYEQYF. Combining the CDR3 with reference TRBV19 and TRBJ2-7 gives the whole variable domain DGGITQSPKYLFRKEGQNVTLSCEQNLNHDAMYWYRQDPGQGLRLIYYSQIVNDFQKGDIAEGYSVSREKKESFPLTVTSAQKNPTAFYLCASSIGFRYEQYFGPGTRLTVT.

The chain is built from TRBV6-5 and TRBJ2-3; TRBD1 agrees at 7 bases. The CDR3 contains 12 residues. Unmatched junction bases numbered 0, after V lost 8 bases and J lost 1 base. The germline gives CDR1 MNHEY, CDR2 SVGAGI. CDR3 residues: CASGQGTDTQYF. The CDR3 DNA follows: TGTGCCAGCGGACAGGGCACAGATACGCAGTATTTT.

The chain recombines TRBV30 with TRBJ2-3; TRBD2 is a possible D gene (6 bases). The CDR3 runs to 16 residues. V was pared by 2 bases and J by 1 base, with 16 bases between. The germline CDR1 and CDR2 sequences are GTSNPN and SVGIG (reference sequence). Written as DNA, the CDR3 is TGTGCCTGGAGTCGTGGACCGTCGGGAGGCACAGATACGCAGTATTTT. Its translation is CAWSRGPSGGTDTQYF.

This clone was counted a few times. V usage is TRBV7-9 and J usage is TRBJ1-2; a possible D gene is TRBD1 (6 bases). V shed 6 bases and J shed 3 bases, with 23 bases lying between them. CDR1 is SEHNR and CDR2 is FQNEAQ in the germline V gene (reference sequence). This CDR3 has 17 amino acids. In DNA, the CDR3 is TGTGCCAGCAGAGATAAGCCCGCAGGGGACCTATACTATGGCTACACCTTC. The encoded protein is CASRDKPAGDLYYGYTF. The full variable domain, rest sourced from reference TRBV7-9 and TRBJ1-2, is DTGVSQNPRHKITKRGQNVTFRCDPISEHNRLYWYRQTLGQGPEFLTYFQNEAQLEKSRLLSDRFSAERPKGSFSTLEIQRTEQGDSAMYLCASRDKPAGDLYYGYTFGSGTRLTVV.

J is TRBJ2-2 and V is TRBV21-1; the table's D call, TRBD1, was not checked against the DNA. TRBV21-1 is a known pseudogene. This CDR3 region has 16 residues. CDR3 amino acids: CASSRQGALNTGELFF. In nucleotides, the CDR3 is TGTGCCAGCAGCAGACAGGGGGCCCTGAACACCGGGGAGCTGTTTTTT.

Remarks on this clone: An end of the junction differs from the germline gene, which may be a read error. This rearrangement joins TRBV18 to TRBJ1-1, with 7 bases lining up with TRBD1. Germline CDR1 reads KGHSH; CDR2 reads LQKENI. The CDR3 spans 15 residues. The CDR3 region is CASSPPVDRNSEAFF. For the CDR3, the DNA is TGTGCCAGCTCACCCCCCGTGGACAGGAACTCTGAAGCTTTCTTT.

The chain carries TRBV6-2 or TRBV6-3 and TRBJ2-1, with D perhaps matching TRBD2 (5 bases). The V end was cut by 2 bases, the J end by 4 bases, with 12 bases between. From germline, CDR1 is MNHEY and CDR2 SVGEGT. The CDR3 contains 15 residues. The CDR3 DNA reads TGTGCCAGCAGTTACAGAAGCGGAGATTACAATGAGCAGTTCTTC. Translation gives CASSYRSGDYNEQFF.

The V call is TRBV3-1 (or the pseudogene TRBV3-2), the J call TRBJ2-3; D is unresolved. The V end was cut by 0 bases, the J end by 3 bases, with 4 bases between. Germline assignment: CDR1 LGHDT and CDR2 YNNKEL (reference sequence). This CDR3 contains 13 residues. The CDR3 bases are TGTGCCAGCAGCCAAGATCAGACAGATACGCAGTATTTT. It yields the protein CASSQDQTDTQYF.

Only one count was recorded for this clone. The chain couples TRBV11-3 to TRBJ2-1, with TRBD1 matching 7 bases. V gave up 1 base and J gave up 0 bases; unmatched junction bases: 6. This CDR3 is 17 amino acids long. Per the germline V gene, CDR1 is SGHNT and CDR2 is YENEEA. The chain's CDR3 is CASSLGLGQSSYNEQFF. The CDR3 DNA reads TGTGCCAGCAGCTTAGGGTTGGGACAGAGCTCCTACAATGAGCAGTTCTTC.

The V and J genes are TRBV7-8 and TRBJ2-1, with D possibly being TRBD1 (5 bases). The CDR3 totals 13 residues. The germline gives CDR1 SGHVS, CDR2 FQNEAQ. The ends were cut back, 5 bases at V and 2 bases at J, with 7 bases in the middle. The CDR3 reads CASSTDTYNEQFF. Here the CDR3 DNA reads TGTGCCAGCAGCACGGACACCTACAATGAGCAGTTCTTC.

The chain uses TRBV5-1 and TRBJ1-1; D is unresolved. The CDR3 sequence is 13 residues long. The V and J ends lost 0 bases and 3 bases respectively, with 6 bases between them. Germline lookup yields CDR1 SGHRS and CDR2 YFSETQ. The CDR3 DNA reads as TGCGCCAGCAGCTTGGGGGAGGACACTGAAGCTTTCTTT. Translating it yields CASSLGEDTEAFF.

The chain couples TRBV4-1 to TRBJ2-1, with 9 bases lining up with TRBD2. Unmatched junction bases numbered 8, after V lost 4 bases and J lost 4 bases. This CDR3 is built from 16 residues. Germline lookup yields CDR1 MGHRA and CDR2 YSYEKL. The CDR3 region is CASSPQGLAAYNEQFF. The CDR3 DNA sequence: TGCGCCAGCAGCCCCCAGGGACTAGCAGCTTACAATGAGCAGTTCTTC.

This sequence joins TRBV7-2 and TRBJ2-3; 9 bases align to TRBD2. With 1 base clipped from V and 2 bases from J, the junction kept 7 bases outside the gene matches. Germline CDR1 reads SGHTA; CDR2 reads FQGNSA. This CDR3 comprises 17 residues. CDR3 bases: TGTGCCAGCAGCTTAGACCGGCTAGCGGGGTTCACAGATACGCAGTATTTT. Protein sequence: CASSLDRLAGFTDTQYF.

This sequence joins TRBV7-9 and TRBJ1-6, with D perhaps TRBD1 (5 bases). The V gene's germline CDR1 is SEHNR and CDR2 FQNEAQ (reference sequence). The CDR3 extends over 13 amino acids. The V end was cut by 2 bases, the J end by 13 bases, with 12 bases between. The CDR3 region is CASSLNPQGPLHF. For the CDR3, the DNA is TGTGCCAGCAGCTTAAACCCTCAGGGTCCCCTCCACTTT.